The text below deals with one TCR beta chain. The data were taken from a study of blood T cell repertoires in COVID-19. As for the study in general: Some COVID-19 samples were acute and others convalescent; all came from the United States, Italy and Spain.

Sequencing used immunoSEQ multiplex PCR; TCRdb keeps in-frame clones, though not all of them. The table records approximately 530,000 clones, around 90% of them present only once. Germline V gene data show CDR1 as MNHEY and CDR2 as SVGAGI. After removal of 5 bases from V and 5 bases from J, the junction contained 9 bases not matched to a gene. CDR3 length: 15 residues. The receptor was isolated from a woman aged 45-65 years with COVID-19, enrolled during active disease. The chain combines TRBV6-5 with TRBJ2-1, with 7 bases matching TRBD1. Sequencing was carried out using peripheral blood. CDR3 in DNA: TGTGCCAGCAGTCGTACGGGACAGTATCACAATGAGCAGTTCTTC. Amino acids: CASSRTGQYHNEQFF.